These 25 T cell receptor beta chains share one sample of origin, sequenced in a study of blood T cell repertoires in COVID-19. Only in-frame clones appear in the TCRdb table, and some are missing; sequencing was by immunoSEQ multiplex PCR. The sample carries about 250,000 clones, roughly nine tenths recorded once. Sample: PBMCs or T cells enriched from blood (not recorded which). The receptors were gathered from a woman between 25 and 40 years old with acute COVID-19.

CDR3 protein: CATSRVGTDYGYTF. The CDR3 DNA follows: TGTGCCACCAGCAGAGTAGGGACAGACTATGGCTACACCTTC. The rearrangement uses TRBV15 and TRBJ1-2, with 7 bases identical to TRBD1. The V gene end was trimmed by 1 base and the J gene end by 3 bases; junction bases not matched to a gene: 2. CDR1 and CDR2 (germline): LNHNV, YYDKDF (reference sequence). This CDR3 spans 14 amino acids. The full variable domain, in which reference TRBV15 and TRBJ1-2 provide the parts outside the CDR3, is DAMVIQNPRYQVTQFGKPVTLSCSQTLNHNVMYWYQQKSSQAPKLLFHYYDKDFNNEADTPDNFQSRRPNTSFCFLDIRSPGLGDTAMYLCATSRVGTDYGYTFGSGTRLTVV.

The gene calls are TRBV28 and TRBJ2-3, with D maybe TRBD1 (6 bases). Per the germline V gene, CDR1 is MDHEN and CDR2 is SYDVKM. The length of the CDR3 is 16 residues. V was clipped by 4 bases and J by 4 bases, with 18 bases between them. In DNA form, the CDR3 reads TGTGCCAGCAGTTACCTGGACAGCGCGGAGGCAGATACGCAGTATTTT. Its protein is CASSYLDSAEADTQYF.

The chain is built from TRBV2 and TRBJ1-1; unclear D gene. This CDR3 spans 14 amino acids. The V and J ends lost 6 bases and 4 bases respectively, with 15 bases between them. The germline gives CDR1 SNHLY, CDR2 FYNNEI. The CDR3, as DNA: TGTGCCAGCAGGGACTGGGGTAGTGTCACTGAAGCTTTCTTT. Translating gives CASRDWGSVTEAFF.

The genes are TRBV9 and TRBJ2-6; 13 nucleotides match TRBD2. Germline V gene sequence: CDR1 SGDLS, CDR2 YYNGEE. J gave up 0 bases and V 2 bases, and 2 bases lay outside the gene matches. This CDR3 is 18 amino acids long. The DNA of the CDR3 is TGTGCCAGCAGCGTGGGACTAGCGGGGAGCTCTGGGGCCAACGTCCTGACTTTC. Encoded protein: CASSVGLAGSSGANVLTF.

The chain employs TRBV21-1 and TRBJ2-1; the DNA was not used to check the table's D call, TRBD2. TRBV21-1 is assigned pseudogene status. The CDR3 runs to 18 residues. The CDR3 DNA sequence: TGTGCCAGCAGACCACTTGGCCCCACCGGGACTAGAGAAAATGAGCAGTTCTTC. Amino acid sequence: CASRPLGPTGTRENEQFF.

This sequence joins TRBV4-1 and TRBJ2-3; the match to TRBD2 covers 14 bases. This CDR3 region has 17 residues. The V gene's germline CDR1 is MGHRA and CDR2 YSYEKL. J was trimmed by 5 bases and V by 4 bases; bases with no gene match: 8. CDR3 nucleotide sequence: TGCGCCAGCAGCCTCTTAGTCGGACTAGCGGGAGGAGATACGCAGTATTTT. This gives the protein CASSLLVGLAGGDTQYF.

This clone turned up a few times. The J gene is TRBJ2-2, the V gene TRBV28, with a possible D match to TRBD2 (5 bases). There are 15 residues in the CDR3. Trimming pared 5 bases from V and 5 bases from J, leaving 15 bases between. CDR1 is MDHEN, CDR2 SYDVKM, per germline. This CDR3 is CASSQHLPGTGELFF. The CDR3 bases are TGTGCCAGCAGTCAACACCTCCCGGGGACCGGGGAGCTGTTTTTT.

The CDR3 loop reads CASSIGRDTNTDTQYF. In nucleotides, the CDR3 is TGTGCCAGTAGTATAGGCCGGGACACTAACACAGATACGCAGTATTTT. V gene TRBV19 combines with J gene TRBJ2-3, with D perhaps matching TRBD1 (6 bases). Germline-derived CDR1 and CDR2 are LNHDA and SQIVND (reference sequence). The CDR3 has 16 residues. V was shortened by 1 base and J by 2 bases, with 13 bases between the two germline ends.

The V call is TRBV7-3, the J call TRBJ2-3; the D gene is possibly TRBD2 (5 bases). This CDR3 spans 14 amino acids. V lost 5 bases and J lost 1, with 10 bases in between. CDR1 and CDR2 (germline): SGHTA, FQGTGA. The CDR3 sequence: CASSPEAGTDTQYF. DNA of the CDR3: TGTGCCAGCAGCCCGGAGGCGGGCACAGATACGCAGTATTTT.

The chain employs TRBV7-9 and TRBJ2-2; 8 positions agree with TRBD1. Germline loops: CDR1 SEHNR, CDR2 FQNEAQ (reference sequence). V shed 4 bases, J shed 3 bases, and the junction held 7 bases outside the gene matches. CDR3 length: 16 residues. The CDR3 DNA follows: TGTGCCAGCAGCTACCAGACAGGGGCGGACACCGGGGAGCTGTTTTTT. This codes for CASSYQTGADTGELFF.

The chain has TRBV28 and TRBJ2-6, with D perhaps matching TRBD2 (6 bases). Germline V gene sequence: CDR1 MDHEN, CDR2 SYDVKM. The CDR3 consists of 15 residues. V lost 6 bases, J lost 1 base, and 10 bases lay in between. The CDR3 bases are TGTGCCAGCAGCACCGGGAGTTCTGGGGCCAACGTCCTGACTTTC. This gives the protein CASSTGSSGANVLTF.

The chain couples TRBV27 to TRBJ1-5; 7 bases align to TRBD1. Germline V lookup: CDR1 MNHEY, CDR2 SMNVEV (reference sequence). Trimming cost V 6 bases and J 3 bases; bases outside gene matches: 2. The CDR3 sequence is 13 residues long. The CDR3 protein is CASRQGPNQPQHF. DNA for the CDR3: TGTGCCAGCAGACAGGGGCCCAATCAGCCCCAGCATTTT.

This clone was recorded only once. This chain links TRBV28 with TRBJ2-2; TRBD2 aligns across 11 bases. V was clipped by 1 base and J by 6 bases; unmatched bases: 4. Germline loops: CDR1 MDHEN, CDR2 SYDVKM. The CDR3 runs to 16 residues. DNA for the CDR3: TGTGCCAGCAGTTTATCACTAGCGGGAGTTGCCGGGGAGCTGTTTTTT. Amino acid sequence: CASSLSLAGVAGELFF.

The count of this clone is one. The chain carries TRBV29-1 and TRBJ1-2, with D perhaps matching TRBD1 (6 bases). With 5 bases removed from V and 7 bases from J, the gap between germline ends came to 20 bases. This CDR3 contains 14 residues. Germline CDR1 and CDR2: SQVTM and ANQGSEA. This CDR3 reads CSVPQGPSNLGYTF. Written as DNA, the CDR3 is TGCAGCGTTCCACAGGGTCCTTCGAATCTTGGCTACACCTTC.

The chain couples TRBV5-5 to TRBJ2-1; D might be TRBD1 (5 bases). V lost 0 bases, J lost 6 bases, and 7 bases lay in between. This CDR3 is built from 13 residues. Looked up from germline, CDR1 is SGHKS and CDR2 is YYEKEE (reference sequence). The CDR3 here is CASSLVRGNEQFF. CDR3 DNA sequence: TGTGCCAGCAGCTTGGTTAGGGGCAATGAGCAGTTCTTC.

As to this clone: This clone may be a read error of a much larger clone one base away. The chain carries TRBV5-6 and TRBJ2-7, with 7 bases fitting TRBD1. The trim removed 1 base at V and 0 bases at J, leaving 1 base unmatched. Germline V gives CDR1 SGHDT, CDR2 YYEEEE. There are 14 residues in the CDR3. The CDR3 coding sequence is TGTGCCAGCAGCTTGACAGGGGACTCCTACGAGCAGTACTTC. Translating it yields CASSLTGDSYEQYF.

For this clone: Other DNA sequences in the sample encode the same CDR3. The J gene is TRBJ1-5, the V gene TRBV5-1; D is unresolved. Trimming shortened V by 2 bases and J by 5 bases, and 8 bases separated the two germline ends. This CDR3 contains 13 residues. Germline assignment: CDR1 SGHRS and CDR2 YFSETQ. The CDR3 DNA is TGCGCCAGCAGCTTTGAGGGAGATCAGCCCCAGCATTTT. Translating it yields CASSFEGDQPQHF.

The CDR3 DNA reads TGTGCCACCAGTGGGGCAGGGCCGATAGCGCCCCAGCATTTT. It encodes CATSGAGPIAPQHF. The genes are TRBV24-1 and TRBJ1-5; possibly TRBD1 for D (5 bases). CDR1 KGHDR and CDR2 SFDVKD come from the germline V gene. The CDR3 extends over 14 amino acids. V gave up 5 bases and J gave up 9 bases, with 16 bases separating them.

The chain joins TRBV20-1 to TRBJ1-5; 9 bases fit TRBD1. Germline lookup yields CDR1 DFQATT and CDR2 SNEGSKA (reference sequence). This CDR3 has 15 residues. The V gene end was trimmed by 3 bases and the J gene end by 6 bases; junction bases not matched to a gene: 9. The CDR3 loop is CSASEDRGGFQPQHF. The CDR3, as DNA: TGCAGTGCTAGTGAGGACAGGGGAGGTTTTCAGCCCCAGCATTTT.

The chain joins TRBV28 to TRBJ2-7; 10 positions agree with TRBD2. The CDR3 totals 15 residues. The J segment lost 3 bases and the V segment lost 4 bases, leaving 6 bases of the junction unmatched. Germline V gives CDR1 MDHEN, CDR2 SYDVKM. CDR3 DNA: TGTGCCAGCAGTTCGGCTAGCGGGAGTATCTACGAGCAGTACTTC. As protein: CASSSASGSIYEQYF.

The chain couples TRBV5-1 to TRBJ2-7, with 7 bases lining up with TRBD1. The CDR3 runs to 14 residues. V lost 3 bases to trimming and J lost 5 bases; unmatched junction nucleotides: 8. Looked up from germline, CDR1 is SGHRS and CDR2 is YFSETQ. Here the CDR3 DNA reads TGCGCCAGCAGCTGGACAGGACCTTTCGACGAGCAGTACTTC. It encodes CASSWTGPFDEQYF.

This clone was counted once. V usage is TRBV3-1 (or the pseudogene TRBV3-2) and J usage is TRBJ2-3; TRBD2 matches at 13 bases. CDR1 and CDR2 from the germline V gene are LGHDT and YNNKEL (reference sequence). The CDR3 totals 16 residues. V dropped 3 bases and J dropped 5; count of bases not matched to a gene: 5. CDR3 coding DNA: TGTGCCAGCAGCCAGACTAGCGGGGGGTCGGTAGATACGCAGTATTTT. This codes for CASSQTSGGSVDTQYF.

The V and J genes are TRBV3-1 (or the pseudogene TRBV3-2) and TRBJ2-7; TRBD2 agrees at 7 bases. The CDR3 is 16 amino acids. Trimming removed 10 bases from V and 6 bases from J; junction bases left unmatched: 21. CDR1 and CDR2 (germline): LGHDT, YNNKEL (reference sequence). This CDR3 is CATSGGLGTISVEQYF. The DNA for the CDR3 is TGTGCCACCTCGGGGGGTCTCGGGACCATTAGCGTCGAGCAGTACTTC.

A few counts support this clone. This rearrangement joins TRBV2 to TRBJ2-2, with D possibly being TRBD1 (6 bases). V was shortened by 7 bases and J by 4 bases, with 16 bases between the two germline ends. The CDR3 contains 15 residues. Germline V CDR1 and CDR2: SNHLY, FYNNEI. In nucleotides, the CDR3 is TGTGCCAGCACCCTACAGGGAATCGGCACCGGGGAGCTGTTTTTT. It translates to CASTLQGIGTGELFF. The entire variable domain, with the rest obtained from reference TRBV2 and TRBJ2-2, is as follows: EPEVTQTPSHQVTQMGQEVILRCVPISNHLYFYWYRQILGQKVEFLVSFYNNEISEKSEIFDDQFSVERPDGSNFTLKIRSTKLEDSAMYFCASTLQGIGTGELFFGEGSRLTVL.

The J gene is TRBJ1-1, the V gene TRBV19; D is undetermined. The CDR3 is 13 residues long. The germline V gene encodes CDR1 LNHDA and CDR2 SQIVND (reference sequence). V dropped 3 bases and J dropped 11 bases, with 16 bases sitting between them. Written as DNA, the CDR3 is TGTGCCAGTAGTATGGCCGTTTCCCGTTGGGCTTTCTTT. It codes for CASSMAVSRWAFF.